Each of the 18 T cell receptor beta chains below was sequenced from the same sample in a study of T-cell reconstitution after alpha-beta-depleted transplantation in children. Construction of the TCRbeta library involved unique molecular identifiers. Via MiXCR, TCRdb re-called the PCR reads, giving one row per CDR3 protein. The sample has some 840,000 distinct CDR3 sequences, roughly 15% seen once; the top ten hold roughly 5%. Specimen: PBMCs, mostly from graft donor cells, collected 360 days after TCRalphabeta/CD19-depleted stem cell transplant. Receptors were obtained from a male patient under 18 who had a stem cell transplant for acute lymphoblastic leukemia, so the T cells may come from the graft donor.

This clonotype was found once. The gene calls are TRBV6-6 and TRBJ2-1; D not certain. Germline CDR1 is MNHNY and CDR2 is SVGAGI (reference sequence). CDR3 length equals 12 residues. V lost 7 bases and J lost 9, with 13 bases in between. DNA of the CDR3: TGTGCCAGCAAGTTACTCTCCGGTGAGCAGTTCTTC. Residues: CASKLLSGEQFF.

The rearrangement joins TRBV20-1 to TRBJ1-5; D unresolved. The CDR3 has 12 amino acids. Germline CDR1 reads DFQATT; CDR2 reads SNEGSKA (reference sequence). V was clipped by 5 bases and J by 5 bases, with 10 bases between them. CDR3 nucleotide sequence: TGCAGTGCTGCCGGCTGGGATCAGCCCCAGCATTTT. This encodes CSAAGWDQPQHF.

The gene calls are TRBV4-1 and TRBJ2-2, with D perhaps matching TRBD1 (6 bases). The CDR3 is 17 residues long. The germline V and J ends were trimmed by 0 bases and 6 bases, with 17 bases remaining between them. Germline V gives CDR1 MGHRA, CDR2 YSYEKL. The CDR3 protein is CASSQDAAGVLPGELFF. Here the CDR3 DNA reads TGCGCCAGCAGCCAAGACGCCGCAGGGGTGTTGCCCGGGGAGCTGTTTTTT.

CDR3 DNA sequence: TGCGCCAGCAGCTACCGGGACAGGGTATACGAGCAGTACTTC. Translated, it gives CASSYRDRVYEQYF. V is TRBV4-1 and J is TRBJ2-7; 9 bases are a match to TRBD1. Per germline, CDR1 MGHRA and CDR2 YSYEKL. The trim removed 5 bases at V and 4 bases at J, leaving 6 bases unmatched. The CDR3 consists of 14 residues.

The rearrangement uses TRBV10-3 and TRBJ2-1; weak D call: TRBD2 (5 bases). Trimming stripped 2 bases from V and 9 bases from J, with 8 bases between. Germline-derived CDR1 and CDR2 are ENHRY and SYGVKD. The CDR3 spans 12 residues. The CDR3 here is CAISEEGLEQFF. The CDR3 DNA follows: TGTGCCATCAGTGAGGAGGGTCTTGAGCAGTTCTTC.

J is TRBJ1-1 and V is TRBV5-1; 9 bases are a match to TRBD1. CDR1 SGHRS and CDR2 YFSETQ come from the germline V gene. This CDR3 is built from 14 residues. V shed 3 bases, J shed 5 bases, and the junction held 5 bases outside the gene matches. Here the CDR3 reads CASSSRQGETEAFF. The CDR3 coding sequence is TGCGCCAGCAGCTCGAGACAGGGGGAAACTGAAGCTTTCTTT.

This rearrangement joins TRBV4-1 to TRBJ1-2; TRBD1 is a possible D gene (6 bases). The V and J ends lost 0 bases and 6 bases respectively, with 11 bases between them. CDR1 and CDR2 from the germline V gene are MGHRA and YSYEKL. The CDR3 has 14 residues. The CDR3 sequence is CASSQDLRGDGYTF. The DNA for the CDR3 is TGCGCCAGCAGCCAAGACCTCAGGGGCGATGGCTACACCTTC.

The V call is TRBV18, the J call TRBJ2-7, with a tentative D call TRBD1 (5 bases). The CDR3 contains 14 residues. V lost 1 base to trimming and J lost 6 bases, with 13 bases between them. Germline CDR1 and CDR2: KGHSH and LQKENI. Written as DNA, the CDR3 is TGTGCCAGCTCACCACAGGGGCCGCCCTCCGAGCAGTACTTC. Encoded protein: CASSPQGPPSEQYF.

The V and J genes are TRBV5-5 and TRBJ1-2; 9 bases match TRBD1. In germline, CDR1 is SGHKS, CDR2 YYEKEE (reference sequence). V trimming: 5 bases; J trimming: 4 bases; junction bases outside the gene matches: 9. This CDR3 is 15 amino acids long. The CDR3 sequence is CASSSPQTGGYGYTF. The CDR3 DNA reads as TGTGCCAGCAGTTCTCCCCAGACAGGGGGCTATGGCTACACCTTC.

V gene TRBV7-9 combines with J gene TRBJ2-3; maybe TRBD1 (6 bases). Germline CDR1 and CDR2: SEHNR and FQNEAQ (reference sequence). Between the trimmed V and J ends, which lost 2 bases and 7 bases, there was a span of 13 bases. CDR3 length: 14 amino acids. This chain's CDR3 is CASSLSGEGNTQYF. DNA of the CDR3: TGTGCCAGCAGCTTATCAGGGGAAGGAAATACGCAGTATTTT. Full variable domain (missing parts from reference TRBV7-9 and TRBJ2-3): DTGVSQNPRHKITKRGQNVTFRCDPISEHNRLYWYRQTLGQGPEFLTYFQNEAQLEKSRLLSDRFSAERPKGSFSTLEIQRTEQGDSAMYLCASSLSGEGNTQYFGPGTRLTVL.

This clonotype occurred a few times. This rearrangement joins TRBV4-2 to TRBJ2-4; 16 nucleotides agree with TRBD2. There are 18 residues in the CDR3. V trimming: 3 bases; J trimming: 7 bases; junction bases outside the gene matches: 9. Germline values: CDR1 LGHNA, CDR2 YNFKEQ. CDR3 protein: CASSHLGLAGGSRNIQYF. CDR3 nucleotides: TGTGCCAGCAGCCACCTGGGACTAGCGGGAGGGAGTAGGAACATTCAGTACTTC.

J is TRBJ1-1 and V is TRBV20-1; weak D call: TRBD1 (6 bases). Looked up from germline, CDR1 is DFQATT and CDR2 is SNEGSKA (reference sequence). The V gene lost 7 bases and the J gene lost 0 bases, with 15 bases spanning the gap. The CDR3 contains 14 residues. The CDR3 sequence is CSVRRTAMNTEAFF. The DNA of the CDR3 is TGCAGTGTTAGGCGGACAGCCATGAACACTGAAGCTTTCTTT.

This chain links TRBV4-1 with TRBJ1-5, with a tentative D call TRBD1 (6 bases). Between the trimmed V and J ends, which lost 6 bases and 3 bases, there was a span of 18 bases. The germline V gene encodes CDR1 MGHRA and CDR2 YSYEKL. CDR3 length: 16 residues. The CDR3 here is CASRESQGPLNQPQHF. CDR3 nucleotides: TGCGCCAGCAGAGAATCTCAGGGGCCCCTCAATCAGCCCCAGCATTTT.

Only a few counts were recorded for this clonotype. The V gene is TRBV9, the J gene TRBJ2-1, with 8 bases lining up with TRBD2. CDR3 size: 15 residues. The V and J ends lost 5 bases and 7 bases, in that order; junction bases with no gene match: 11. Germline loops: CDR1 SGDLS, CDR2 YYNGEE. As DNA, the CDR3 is TGTGCCAGCAGTCTTTCCGGGACTAGGCTGAATGAGCAGTTCTTC. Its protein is CASSLSGTRLNEQFF.

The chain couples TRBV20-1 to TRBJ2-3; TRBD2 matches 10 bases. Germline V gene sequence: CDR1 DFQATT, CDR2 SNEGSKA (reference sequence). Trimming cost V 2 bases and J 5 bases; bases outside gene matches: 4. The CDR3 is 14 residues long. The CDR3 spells CSARHSGREDTQYF. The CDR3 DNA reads TGCAGTGCTAGACACAGCGGGAGGGAAGATACGCAGTATTTT.

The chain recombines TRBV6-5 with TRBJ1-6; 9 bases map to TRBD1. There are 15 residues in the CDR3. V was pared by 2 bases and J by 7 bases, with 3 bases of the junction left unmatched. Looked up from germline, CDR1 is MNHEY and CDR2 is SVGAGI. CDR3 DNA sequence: TGTGCCAGCAGTTACCGCGGACAGGGGAATTCACCCCTCCACTTT. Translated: CASSYRGQGNSPLHF.

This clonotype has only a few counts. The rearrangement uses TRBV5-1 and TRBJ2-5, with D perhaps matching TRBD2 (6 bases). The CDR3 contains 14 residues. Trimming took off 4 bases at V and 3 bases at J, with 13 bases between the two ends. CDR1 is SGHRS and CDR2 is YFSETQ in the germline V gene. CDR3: CASSPATGEETQYF. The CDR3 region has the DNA TGCGCCAGCAGCCCCGCGACGGGGGAAGAGACCCAGTACTTC.

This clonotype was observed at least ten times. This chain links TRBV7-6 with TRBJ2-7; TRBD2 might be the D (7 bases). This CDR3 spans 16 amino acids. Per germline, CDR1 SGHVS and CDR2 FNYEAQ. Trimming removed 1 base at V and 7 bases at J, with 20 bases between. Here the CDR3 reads CASSLDWGGIGSEQYF. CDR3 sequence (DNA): TGTGCCAGCAGCTTAGATTGGGGGGGCATCGGTTCGGAGCAGTACTTC.